Given below is one T cell receptor (beta chain) in context. Its antigen remains unidentified. The CDR3 runs 17 residues. The V gene's germline CDR1 is MNHNS and CDR2 SASEGT. Deletions cut 3 bases from V and 3 bases from J, with 17 bases between. This sample is part of a study of cytomegalovirus exposure and HLA in healthy donors. It was with 60 Vbeta and 13 Jbeta primers that the PCR ran. Sequencing used immunoSEQ multiplex PCR; TCRdb keeps in-frame clones, though not all of them. The profile shows about 120,000 clones, 50% to 70% of them singletons. Study-wide findings and caveats: A missense DCLRE1C variant was associated with V- and J-gene trimming of TCR beta chains in a later analysis, and an independent cohort replicated the association.

This sequence was found in a woman aged 40 to 50 in good health and CMV-seropositive. V is TRBV6-1 and J is TRBJ2-2, with D perhaps matching TRBD2 (5 bases). Sequenced material: PBMCs. Here the CDR3 DNA reads TGTGCCAGCAGTGACGTCCGGGGTCTCCCGGACACCGGGGAGCTGTTTTTT. Residues: CASSDVRGLPDTGELFF.